This T cell receptor (beta chain) is from a study of T cells in Graves' hyperthyroidism and ophthalmopathy. This clonotype was seen more than once but under ten times. The investigators amplified TCR beta CDR3 regions from RNA transcripts. First-round RT-PCR targeting the TCR CDR3 was performed with the HTBI primer set. TCRdb ran MiXCR on the multiplex PCR reads and lists one entry per CDR3 protein. The repertoire holds hundreds of thousands of distinct CDR3 sequences, with more than 15% as singletons. Calling Graves' hyperthyroidism stable meant ophthalmopathy did not progress within 18 months. Aged 18 to 65, the patients had hyperthyroidism that was newly diagnosed and had lasted under 2 months. Thyroid ultrasound and orbital computed tomography, with clinical symptoms and serum thyroxine and TRAb, informed diagnoses. V lost 4 bases and J lost 0, with 14 bases in between. CDR1 and CDR2 from the germline V gene are SGDLS and YYNGEE. This CDR3 has 16 residues.

The sample consisted of blood. The clonotype originates from a young woman with Graves' hyperthyroidism. The chain combines TRBV9 with TRBJ1-3; TRBD1 is a possible D gene (5 bases). Written as DNA, the CDR3 is TGTGCCAGCAGCTCCACGACAGAGAACTCTGGAAACACCATATATTTT. Translation gives CASSSTTENSGNTIYF.